This record looks at one T cell receptor beta chain sequence and its context. Antigen specificity is unknown. This record comes from a study of T cells after yellow fever vaccination. Study details: Fractions low in cell number were prepared with SMART-Seq v4 Ultra Low Input. Notes on the study in general: The secondary response showed a weaker magnitude and a faster peak, day 5 versus 15.

This CDR3 is built from 15 residues. The V end was cut by 6 bases, the J end by 2 bases, with 15 bases between. As TCR cDNA was made by 5'RACE template switching, a universal primer site and UMIs were added. TCRdb reprocessed the 5' RACE reads via MiXCR and lists one record per CDR3 protein. The data show 310,000 or so distinct CDR3 sequences, about 3.5% seen once. The TCR comes from a man between 18 and 35 years old who received the YFV17D yellow fever vaccine. Specimen: PBMCs, collected on the day of the yellow fever booster vaccination. The chain uses TRBV12-3 or TRBV12-4 and TRBJ2-3, with D perhaps matching TRBD2 (5 bases). The DNA for the CDR3 is TGTGCCAGCAGGGATCTAGGGAGAGACACAGATACGCAGTATTTT. This gives the protein CASRDLGRDTDTQYF.